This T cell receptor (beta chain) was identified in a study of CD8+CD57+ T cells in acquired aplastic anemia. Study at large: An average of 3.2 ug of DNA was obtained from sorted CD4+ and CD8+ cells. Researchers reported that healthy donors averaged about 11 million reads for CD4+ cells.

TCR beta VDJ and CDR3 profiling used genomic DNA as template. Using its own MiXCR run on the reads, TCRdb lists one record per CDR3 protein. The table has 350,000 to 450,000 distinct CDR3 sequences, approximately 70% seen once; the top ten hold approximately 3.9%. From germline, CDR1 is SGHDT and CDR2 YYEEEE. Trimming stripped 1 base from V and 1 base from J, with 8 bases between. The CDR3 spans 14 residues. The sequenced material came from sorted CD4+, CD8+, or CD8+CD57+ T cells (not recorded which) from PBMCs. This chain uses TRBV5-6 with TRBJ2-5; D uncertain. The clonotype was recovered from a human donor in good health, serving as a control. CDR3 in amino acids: CASSLSQIQETQYF. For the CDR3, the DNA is TGTGCCAGCAGCTTGTCTCAGATCCAAGAGACCCAGTACTTC. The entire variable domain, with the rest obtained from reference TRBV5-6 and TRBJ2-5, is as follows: DAGVTQSPTHLIKTRGQQVTLRCSPKSGHDTVSWYQQALGQGPQFIFQYYEEEERQRGNFPDRFSGHQFPNYSSELNVNALLLGDSALYLCASSLSQIQETQYFGPGTRLLVL.